The present TCR beta chain was sequenced within a study of blood T cells in healthy people across ages. Points from the study as a whole: A strong correlation was found between TCR beta diversity and the percentage of naive T cells.

Next came a second PCR, run for 7 to 11 cycles, which used a sample-barcoded 5' primer along with a J-beta primer mix. TCRdb independently ran MiXCR on the 5' RACE reads; one entry per CDR3 protein. Here the sample spans around 1.5 million distinct CDR3 sequences, almost 35% being singletons. Each sample had at least 7 million PBMCs isolated. RNA extraction gave at least 5 micrograms of total RNA per sample. This clonotype occurred a few times. Its cognate antigen is unknown. The junction had 9 bases not matched to a gene; V was cut back by 4 bases and J by 5 bases. Per the germline V gene, CDR1 is SGHDN and CDR2 is FVKESK. The CDR3 spans 15 residues.

The receptor was derived from a woman under 40 in good health. This chain uses TRBV14 with TRBJ2-7; TRBD2 aligns across 9 bases. Specimen: blood. CDR3 in DNA: TGTGCCAGCAGCCGAGCCGGGACTAGCAGCAACGAGCAGTACTTC. Translating gives CASSRAGTSSNEQYF.